This T cell receptor (beta chain) was sequenced for a study of shared clonotypes between healthy human individuals. On this clone: The target antigen is unknown. The germline gene is not matched at one end of the junction; a read error may be the cause.

Study results and caveats: Rarefaction showed that sequencing of sorted subsets was incomplete (despite large depth). Shared across four donors were around 5% of the naive CD4 clonotypes.

Per the germline V gene, CDR1 is GTSNPN and CDR2 is SVGIG (reference sequence). The CDR3 runs to 15 residues. Assay used: immunoSEQ multiplex PCR; TCRdb lists only in-frame clones, some missing. The sample has about 1 million clones, about 76% seen once. The V and J genes are TRBV30 and TRBJ2-3; 10 bases are a match to TRBD2. Sequenced sample: memory CD4+ T cells sorted from blood. Documented subset: CD45RA-negative fraction. The source of this sequence is a man between 18 and 35 years old in good health. For the CDR3, the DNA is TGTGCCTGGATACTAGCGGGACTTAGCAGAGATACGCAGTATTTT. Encoded protein: CAWILAGLSRDTQYF.